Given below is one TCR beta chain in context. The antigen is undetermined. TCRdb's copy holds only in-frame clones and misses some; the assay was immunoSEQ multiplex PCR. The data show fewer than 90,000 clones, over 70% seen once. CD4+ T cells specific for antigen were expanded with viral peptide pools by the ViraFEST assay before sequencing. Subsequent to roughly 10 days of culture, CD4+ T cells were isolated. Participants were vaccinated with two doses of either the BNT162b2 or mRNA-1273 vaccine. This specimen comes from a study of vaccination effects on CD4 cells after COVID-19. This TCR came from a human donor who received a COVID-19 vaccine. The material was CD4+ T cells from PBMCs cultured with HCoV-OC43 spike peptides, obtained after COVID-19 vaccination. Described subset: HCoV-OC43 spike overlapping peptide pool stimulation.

CDR3 DNA sequence: TGTGCCAGCTCACCACCGCCCCAAACGGAGACCCAGTACTTC. Translation gives CASSPPPQTETQYF. This rearrangement joins TRBV18 to TRBJ2-5; unclear D gene. Trimming took off 0 bases at V and 5 bases at J, with 10 bases between the two ends. The germline CDR1 and CDR2 sequences are KGHSH and LQKENI. The length of the CDR3 is 14 residues.